This is a list of T cell receptor beta chains from one sample in a study of cytomegalovirus exposure and HLA in healthy donors. Sequencing was performed with immunoSEQ multiplex PCR; in TCRdb, only in-frame clones are kept and a portion is missing. The sample has over 150,000 clones, roughly 70% seen once. Sequences were obtained from PBMCs. The receptors here all came from a woman in her thirties or forties in good health and CMV-seropositive. Each CDR3 is given with its conserved first and last residue. A D gene is named only where the DNA matches it firmly. Clone size appears in some rows only: once, few, many, or a class for an expanded clone.

TGTGCCAGCAGCTCCTACAGGGGGCGGCCTGGAAACACCATATATTTT	CASSSYRGRPGNTIYF	TRBD1	TRBV5-4	TRBJ1-3	few
TGTGCCAGCAGTCAAACCCGGACAGGGGATGGCTACACCTTC	CASSQTRTGDGYTF	TRBD1	TRBV6-5	TRBJ1-2	NA
TGTGCCAGCAGCATCACTAGCGGCGGGGGTAGAGATACGCAGTATTTT	CASSITSGGGRDTQYF	TRBD2	TRBV7-9	TRBJ2-3	NA
TGTGCCAGCAGCTTAGACGGCGGCGGGCCTAGCACAGATACGCAGTATTTT	CASSLDGGGPSTDTQYF	NA	TRBV11-2	TRBJ2-3	NA
TGTGCCAGCTCACCTACCTTCGGACAGGGGGAAGAGACCCAGTACTTC	CASSPTFGQGEETQYF	TRBD1	TRBV18	TRBJ2-5	NA
TGCAGCGTTGAAAGGGGGCAGAGCTATGGCTACACCTTC	CSVERGQSYGYTF	TRBD1	TRBV29-1	TRBJ1-2	NA
TGTGCCAGTAGTATAGTGGGGGCGGACAATCAGCCCCAGCATTTT	CASSIVGADNQPQHF	NA	TRBV19	TRBJ1-5	NA
TGTGCCAGCAGGGGACAGGCAGATACGCAGTATTTT	CASRGQADTQYF	TRBD1	TRBV6-5	TRBJ2-3	once
TGTGCCAGCAGGCAGCTAGCGGGGGTTGAGCAGTTCTTC	CASRQLAGVEQFF	TRBD2	TRBV6-5	TRBJ2-1	NA
TGTGCCAGCAGCTCCAACGGGGGGCTCGGAGGCTATGGCTACACCTTC	CASSSNGGLGGYGYTF	NA	TRBV7-9	TRBJ1-2	NA
TGCGCCAGCAGCCCAGAGTTACAGGGGGCTGGTACAGATACGCAGTATTTT	CASSPELQGAGTDTQYF	TRBD1	TRBV5-1	TRBJ2-3	NA
TGTGCCAGCAAAAGGGGAGGGGACACCGGGGAGCTGTTTTTT	CASKRGGDTGELFF	TRBD2	TRBV2	TRBJ2-2	NA
TGTGCCAGCAGCGTAGCTGGACAGGGCTACGAGCAGTACTTC	CASSVAGQGYEQYF	TRBD1	TRBV9	TRBJ2-7	NA
TGTGCCAGCTCACCTACCGGTTCCAACTATGGCTACACCTTC	CASSPTGSNYGYTF	NA	TRBV18	TRBJ1-2	NA
TGTGCCAGCAGCCAGACTAGCCCCACCAATGAGCAGTTCTTC	CASSQTSPTNEQFF	TRBD2	TRBV7-9	TRBJ2-1	NA
TGTGCCAGCAGCTTACCAGGGGGATATAATGAAAAACTGTTTTTT	CASSLPGGYNEKLFF	TRBD1	TRBV7-2	TRBJ1-4	once
TGCGCCAGCAGCCAAGATCCCACTAGCGGGGGGGCGGGCAATGAGCAGTTCTTC	CASSQDPTSGGAGNEQFF	TRBD2	TRBV4-1	TRBJ2-1	NA
TGCGCCAGCAGCCAAGGCAGGTTTAATGAAAAACTGTTTTTT	CASSQGRFNEKLFF	NA	TRBV4-1	TRBJ1-4	NA
TGTGCCAGCAGCCCACGGGGACTAGCGGTATACAATGAGCAGTTCTTC	CASSPRGLAVYNEQFF	TRBD2	TRBV9	TRBJ2-1	NA
TGTGCCAGCAGTTACGGGGGCAGAAATCAGCCCCAGCATTTT	CASSYGGRNQPQHF	NA	TRBV6-6	TRBJ1-5	NA
TGTGCCAGCAGCTTGGTGGGCAGGGGGCTAGAGACCCAGTACTTC	CASSLVGRGLETQYF	TRBD1	TRBV5-4	TRBJ2-5	NA
TGTGCCAGCAGTTACGAAGCCGGTTCCTACGAGCAGTACTTC	CASSYEAGSYEQYF	NA	TRBV6-5	TRBJ2-7	NA
TGTGCCAGTAGTATCACAGGGCCTGGCTCCTACGAGCAGTACTTC	CASSITGPGSYEQYF	NA	TRBV19	TRBJ2-7	NA
TGTGCCAGCAGTTTCGGGGGTAAAGATGAAAAACTGTTTTTT	CASSFGGKDEKLFF	NA	TRBV27	TRBJ1-4	NA
TGTGCCAGCAGCGCCCTGGGGCAGGGAGGCTACGAGCAGTACTTC	CASSALGQGGYEQYF	NA	TRBV9	TRBJ2-7	NA
TGTGCCAGTAGTATTGTCCCGACAGATACGCAGTATTTT	CASSIVPTDTQYF	NA	TRBV19	TRBJ2-3	NA
TGTGCCAGCTCATACGGGGGGGCTTCGAACACTGAAGCTTTCTTT	CASSYGGASNTEAFF	NA	TRBV6-5	TRBJ1-1	few
TGTGCCAGCAGCTTCAACAGGGGCAATCAGCCCCAGCATTTT	CASSFNRGNQPQHF	NA	TRBV5-6	TRBJ1-5	NA
TGCGCCAGCAGCCAAGTCACCCAGGGGCTAGGAGATACGCAGTATTTT	CASSQVTQGLGDTQYF	NA	TRBV4-1	TRBJ2-3	few
TGTGCCAGCAGTTACTCGGGGACAGGGACTACTGAAGCTTTCTTT	CASSYSGTGTTEAFF	TRBD1	TRBV6-5	TRBJ1-1	NA
TGTGCCAGCGGGGGGGGATTGATCAATCAGCCCCAGCATTTT	CASGGGLINQPQHF	NA	TRBV2	TRBJ1-5	NA
TGTGCCAGCAGCTGGGCGCTGTGGGGGGCTAGCGGGGAGGGGACCCAGTACTTC	CASSWALWGASGEGTQYF	TRBD2	TRBV7-2	TRBJ2-5	NA
TGTGCCAGCAGCTTGGACAGGGGGCCCGAGCAGTACTTC	CASSLDRGPEQYF	TRBD1	TRBV5-6	TRBJ2-7	NA
TGTGCCAGCAGCTTATCAGGGTCGGGTGAAAAACTGTTTTTT	CASSLSGSGEKLFF	NA	TRBV7-2	TRBJ1-4	NA
TGCGCCAGCAGCCAAGGAAGGATACAGGGAACTAGCGGGAAGGTTAATGAGCCGTTCTTC	CASSQGRIQGTSGKVNEPFF	TRBD2	TRBV4-1	TRBJ2-1	NA
TGTGCCAGCAAATCAAGACAGGGAGGCAACTATGGCTACACCTTC	CASKSRQGGNYGYTF	TRBD1	TRBV9	TRBJ1-2	NA
TGCGCCAGCAACCCAGGGGCCCCACCTATGAACACTGAAGCTTTCTTT	CASNPGAPPMNTEAFF	NA	TRBV5-1	TRBJ1-1	once
TGTGCCAGCAGGGCCTTTTCGGACAGGAACACTGAAGCTTTCTTT	CASRAFSDRNTEAFF	NA	TRBV27	TRBJ1-1	NA
TGTGCCAGCAGCCAAAGCGCCATCCTCGGCTACGAGCAGTACTTC	CASSQSAILGYEQYF	NA	TRBV4-2	TRBJ2-7	once
TGTGCCAGCAGTGAGTCTAGCGGAGCCTACGAGCAGTACTTC	CASSESSGAYEQYF	TRBD2	TRBV2	TRBJ2-7	NA
TGTGCCAGCAGCTTAGGACTAGCGGGAGGGCCCGGCACAGATACGCAGTATTTT	CASSLGLAGGPGTDTQYF	TRBD2	TRBV5-4	TRBJ2-3	once
TGTGCCAGCTCACCAGGGCAGGGAATGTGGAACACTGAAGCTTTCTTT	CASSPGQGMWNTEAFF	NA	TRBV18	TRBJ1-1	NA
TGTGCCAGCAGCTCCGTTGGTGGCGCGGGCACTGAAGCTTTCTTT	CASSSVGGAGTEAFF	NA	TRBV13	TRBJ1-1	NA
TGTGCCAGCAGCCCGAAGCCCACTAGTAGCGAGCAGTACTTC	CASSPKPTSSEQYF	NA	TRBV13	TRBJ2-7	few
TGTGCCAGCAGCTTGGGGACAGGGAGCTCTGGAAACACCATATATTTT	CASSLGTGSSGNTIYF	TRBD1	TRBV7-2	TRBJ1-3	NA
TGTGCCAGAAGCTTGAAAACAGCCTCCTACAATGAGCAGTTCTTC	CARSLKTASYNEQFF	NA	TRBV5-3	TRBJ2-1	NA
TGTGCCAGCAGTCGACTAGCGGGGGGGCCTGGGACCGGGGAGCTGTTTTTT	CASSRLAGGPGTGELFF	TRBD2	TRBV27	TRBJ2-2	NA
TGTGCCAGCAGCGAAACGACAGGGGTCTATGGCTACACCTTC	CASSETTGVYGYTF	TRBD1	TRBV5-4	TRBJ1-2	NA
TGTGCCAGCAGCCACAGGGACCGTGGCGCTTTCTTT	CASSHRDRGAFF	NA	TRBV7-9	TRBJ1-1	NA
TGCGCCAGCAGTCTACCTTTTGGGGCAGGTTCCCATGAAAAACTGTTTTTT	CASSLPFGAGSHEKLFF	NA	TRBV4-1	TRBJ1-4	NA
TGTGCCAGCTCACCTGCGGACTCCTACGAGCAGTACTTC	CASSPADSYEQYF	NA	TRBV18	TRBJ2-7	NA
TGTTCCAGCAGCGAGAATGAGCAGTTCTTC	CSSSENEQFF	NA	TRBV7-9	TRBJ2-1	NA
TGTGCCAGCAGTGAAAGACAGGTCTATGGCTACACCTTC	CASSERQVYGYTF	NA	TRBV2	TRBJ1-2	few
TGTGCCAGCAGTTACAACCGGCAGGGGCCCTACGAGCAGTACTTC	CASSYNRQGPYEQYF	NA	TRBV6-5	TRBJ2-7	NA
TGTGCCAGCAGTTACTCAGGGGCTCCAGCTAACTATGGCTACACCTTC	CASSYSGAPANYGYTF	NA	TRBV6-5	TRBJ1-2	NA
TGTGCCAGCAATGGGGGGACTAGCGGGGTTTACGAGCAGTACTTC	CASNGGTSGVYEQYF	TRBD2	TRBV7-2	TRBJ2-7	few
TGTGCCAGCAGCAAGGACAGGGCCACTGAAGCTTTCTTT	CASSKDRATEAFF	TRBD1	TRBV11-2	TRBJ1-1	NA
TGTGCCAGCAGACCGACCCTAGGCACAGATACGCAGTATTTT	CASRPTLGTDTQYF	NA	TRBV7-3	TRBJ2-3	NA
TGTGCCAGCAGTGAACAGGGGGATCCTGGAAACACCATATATTTT	CASSEQGDPGNTIYF	TRBD1	TRBV6-1	TRBJ1-3	NA